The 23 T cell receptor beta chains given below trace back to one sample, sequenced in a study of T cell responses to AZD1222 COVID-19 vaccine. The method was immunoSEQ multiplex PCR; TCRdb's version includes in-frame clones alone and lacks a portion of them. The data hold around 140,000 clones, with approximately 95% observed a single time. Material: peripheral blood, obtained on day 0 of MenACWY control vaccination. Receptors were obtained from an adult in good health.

The DNA for the CDR3 is TGTGCCAGCAGTTTATCGCCAGGCCCCGGGGCGCGAGGCTACACCTTC. Translating gives CASSLSPGPGARGYTF. The chain joins TRBV27 to TRBJ1-2, with a weak D call TRBD1 (5 bases). The germline V gene has CDR1 MNHEY and CDR2 SMNVEV (reference sequence). V was clipped by 0 bases and J by 8 bases, with 19 bases between them. This CDR3 comprises 16 residues.

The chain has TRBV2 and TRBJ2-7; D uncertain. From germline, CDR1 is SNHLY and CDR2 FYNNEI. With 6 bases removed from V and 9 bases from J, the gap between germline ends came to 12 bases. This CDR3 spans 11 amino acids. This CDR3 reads CASSTSLRQYF. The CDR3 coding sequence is TGTGCCAGCAGCACATCCCTGAGGCAGTACTTC.

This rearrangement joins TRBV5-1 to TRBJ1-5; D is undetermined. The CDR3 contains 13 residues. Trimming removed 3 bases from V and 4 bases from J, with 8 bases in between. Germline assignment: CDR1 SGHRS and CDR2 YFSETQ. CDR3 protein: CASSSGLNQPQHF. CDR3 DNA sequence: TGCGCCAGCAGCTCTGGACTTAATCAGCCCCAGCATTTT. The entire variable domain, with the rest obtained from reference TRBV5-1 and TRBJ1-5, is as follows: KAGVTQTPRYLIKTRGQQVTLSCSPISGHRSVSWYQQTPGQGLQFLFEYFSETQRNKGNFPGRFSGRQFSNSRSEMNVSTLELGDSALYLCASSSGLNQPQHFGDGTRLSIL.

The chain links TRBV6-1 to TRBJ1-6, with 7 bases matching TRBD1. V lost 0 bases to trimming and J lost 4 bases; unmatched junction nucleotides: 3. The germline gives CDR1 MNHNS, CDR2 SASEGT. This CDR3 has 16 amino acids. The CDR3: CASSEAGGRYNSPLHF. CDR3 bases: TGTGCCAGCAGTGAAGCAGGGGGCCGTTATAATTCACCCCTCCACTTT.

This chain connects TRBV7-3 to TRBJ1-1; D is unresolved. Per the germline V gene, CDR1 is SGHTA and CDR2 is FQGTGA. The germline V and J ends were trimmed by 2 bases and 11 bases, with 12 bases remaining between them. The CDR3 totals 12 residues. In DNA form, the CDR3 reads TGTGCCAGCAGCTTAGGGGATGGGCGGGCTTTCTTT. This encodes CASSLGDGRAFF.

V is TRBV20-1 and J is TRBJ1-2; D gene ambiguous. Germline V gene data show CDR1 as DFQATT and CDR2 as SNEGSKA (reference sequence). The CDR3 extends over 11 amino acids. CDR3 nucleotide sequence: TGCAGGGGTATAGCTCCCTATGGCTACACCTTC. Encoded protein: CRGIAPYGYTF.

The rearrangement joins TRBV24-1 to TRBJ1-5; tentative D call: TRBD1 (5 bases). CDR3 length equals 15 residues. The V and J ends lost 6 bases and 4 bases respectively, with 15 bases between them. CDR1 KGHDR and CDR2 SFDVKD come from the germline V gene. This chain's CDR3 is CATSSDKSGNQPQHF. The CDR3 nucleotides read TGTGCCACCAGTTCGGACAAGTCAGGTAATCAGCCCCAGCATTTT.

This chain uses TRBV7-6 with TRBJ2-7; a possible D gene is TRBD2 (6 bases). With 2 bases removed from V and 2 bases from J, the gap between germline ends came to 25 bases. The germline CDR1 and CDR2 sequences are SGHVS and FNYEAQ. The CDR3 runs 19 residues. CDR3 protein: CASSLMGGTPFKVPYEQYF. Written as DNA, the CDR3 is TGTGCCAGCAGCTTAATGGGCGGGACCCCGTTTAAAGTCCCCTACGAGCAGTACTTC. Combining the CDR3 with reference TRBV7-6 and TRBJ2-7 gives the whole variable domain GAGVSQSPRYKVTKRGQDVALRCDPISGHVSLYWYRQALGQGPEFLTYFNYEAQQDKSGLPNDRFSAERPEGSISTLTIQRTEQRDSAMYRCASSLMGGTPFKVPYEQYFGPGTRLTVT.

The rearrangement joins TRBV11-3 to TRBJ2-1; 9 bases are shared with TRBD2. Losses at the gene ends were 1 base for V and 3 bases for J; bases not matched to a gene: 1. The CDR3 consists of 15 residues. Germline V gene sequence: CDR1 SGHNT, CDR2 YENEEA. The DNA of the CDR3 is TGTGCCAGCAGCTTAGCGACTAGCGGCTACAATGAGCAGTTCTTC. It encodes CASSLATSGYNEQFF.

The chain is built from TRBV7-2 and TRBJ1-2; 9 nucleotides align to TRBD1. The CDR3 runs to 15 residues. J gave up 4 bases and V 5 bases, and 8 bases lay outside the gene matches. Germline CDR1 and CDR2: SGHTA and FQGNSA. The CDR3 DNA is TGTGCCAGCAGCGACCGAGACAGGGGGTCCTATGGCTACACCTTC. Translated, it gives CASSDRDRGSYGYTF.

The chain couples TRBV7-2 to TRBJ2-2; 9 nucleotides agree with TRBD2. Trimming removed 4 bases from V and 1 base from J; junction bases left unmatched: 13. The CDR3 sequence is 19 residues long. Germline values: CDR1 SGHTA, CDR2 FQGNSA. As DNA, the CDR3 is TGTGCCAGCAGCTCCCGGCGGGGGGGCAAATTCGGGAACACCGGGGAGCTGTTTTTT. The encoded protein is CASSSRRGGKFGNTGELFF.

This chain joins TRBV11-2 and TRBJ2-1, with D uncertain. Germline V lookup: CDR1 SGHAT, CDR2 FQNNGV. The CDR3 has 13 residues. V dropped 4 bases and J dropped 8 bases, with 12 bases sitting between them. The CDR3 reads CASSSWTGDEQFF. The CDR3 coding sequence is TGTGCCAGCAGCTCCTGGACGGGCGATGAGCAGTTCTTC.

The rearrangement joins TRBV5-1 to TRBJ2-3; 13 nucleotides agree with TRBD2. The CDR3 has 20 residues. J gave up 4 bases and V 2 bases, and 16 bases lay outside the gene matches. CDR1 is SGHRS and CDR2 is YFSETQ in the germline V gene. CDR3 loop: CASSLDKRLAGGERADTQYF. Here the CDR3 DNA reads TGCGCCAGCAGCTTAGATAAGAGACTAGCGGGGGGTGAACGTGCAGATACGCAGTATTTT. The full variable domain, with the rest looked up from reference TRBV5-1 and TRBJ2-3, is KAGVTQTPRYLIKTRGQQVTLSCSPISGHRSVSWYQQTPGQGLQFLFEYFSETQRNKGNFPGRFSGRQFSNSRSEMNVSTLELGDSALYLCASSLDKRLAGGERADTQYFGPGTRLTVL.

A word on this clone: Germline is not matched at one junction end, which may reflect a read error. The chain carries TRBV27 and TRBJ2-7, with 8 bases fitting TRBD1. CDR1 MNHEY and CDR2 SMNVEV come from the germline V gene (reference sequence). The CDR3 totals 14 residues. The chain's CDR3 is CASRPGQVSSEQYF. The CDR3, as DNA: TGTGCCAGCAGACCGGGACAGGTATCCTCCGAGCAGTACTTC.

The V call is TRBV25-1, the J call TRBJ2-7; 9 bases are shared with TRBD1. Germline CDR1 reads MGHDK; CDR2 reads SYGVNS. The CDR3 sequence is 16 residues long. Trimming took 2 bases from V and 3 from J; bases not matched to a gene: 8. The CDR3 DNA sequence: TGTGCCAGCAGTGAAGCCGGGACAGGGATGGGCTACGAGCAGTACTTC. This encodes CASSEAGTGMGYEQYF.

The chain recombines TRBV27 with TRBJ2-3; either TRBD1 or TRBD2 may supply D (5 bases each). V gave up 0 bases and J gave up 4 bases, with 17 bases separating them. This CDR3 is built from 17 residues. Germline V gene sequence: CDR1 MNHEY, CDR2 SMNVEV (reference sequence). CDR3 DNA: TGTGCCAGCAGTTTATCGTCATTGTTGGGGCGGGCAGATACGCAGTATTTT. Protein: CASSLSSLLGRADTQYF.

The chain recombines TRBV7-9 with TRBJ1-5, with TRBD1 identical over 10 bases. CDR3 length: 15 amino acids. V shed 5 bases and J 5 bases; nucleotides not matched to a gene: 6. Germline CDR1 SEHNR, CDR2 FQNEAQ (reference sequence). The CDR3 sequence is CASSPPGQGYQPQHF. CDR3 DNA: TGTGCCAGCAGCCCCCCGGGACAGGGGTATCAGCCCCAGCATTTT.

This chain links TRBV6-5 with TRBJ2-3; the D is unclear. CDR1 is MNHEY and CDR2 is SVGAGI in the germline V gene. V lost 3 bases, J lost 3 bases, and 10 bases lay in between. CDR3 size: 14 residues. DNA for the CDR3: TGTGCCAGCAGTTATGACCAGGCGACAGATACGCAGTATTTT. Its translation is CASSYDQATDTQYF.

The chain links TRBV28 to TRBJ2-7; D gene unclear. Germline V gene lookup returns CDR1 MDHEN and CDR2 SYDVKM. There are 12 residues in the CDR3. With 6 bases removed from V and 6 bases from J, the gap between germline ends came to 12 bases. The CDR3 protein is CASRQGSAEQYF. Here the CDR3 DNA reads TGTGCCAGCAGACAAGGATCGGCCGAGCAGTACTTC.

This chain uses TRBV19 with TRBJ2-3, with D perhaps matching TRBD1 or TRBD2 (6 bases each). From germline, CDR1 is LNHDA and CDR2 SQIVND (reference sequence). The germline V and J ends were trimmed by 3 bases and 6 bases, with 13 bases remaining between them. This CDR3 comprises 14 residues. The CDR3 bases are TGTGCCAGTAGTATGGGCCAGGGGAGGGATACGCAGTATTTT. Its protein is CASSMGQGRDTQYF.

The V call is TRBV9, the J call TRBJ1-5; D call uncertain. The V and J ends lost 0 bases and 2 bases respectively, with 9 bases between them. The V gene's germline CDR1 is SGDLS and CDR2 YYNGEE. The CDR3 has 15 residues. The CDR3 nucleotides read TGTGCCAGCAGCGTAGGTTGGTGGGGCAATCAGCCCCAGCATTTT. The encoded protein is CASSVGWWGNQPQHF.

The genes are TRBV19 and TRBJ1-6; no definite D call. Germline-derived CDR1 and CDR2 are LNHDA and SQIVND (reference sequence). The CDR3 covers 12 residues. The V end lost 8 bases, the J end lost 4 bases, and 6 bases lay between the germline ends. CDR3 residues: CASRDYNSPLHF. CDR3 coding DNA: TGTGCCAGTCGGGATTATAATTCACCCCTCCACTTT.

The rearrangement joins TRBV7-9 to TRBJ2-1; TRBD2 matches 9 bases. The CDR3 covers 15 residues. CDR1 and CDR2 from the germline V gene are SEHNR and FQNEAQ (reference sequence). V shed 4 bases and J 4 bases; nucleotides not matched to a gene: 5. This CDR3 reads CASSYGLARYNEQFF. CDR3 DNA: TGTGCCAGCAGCTACGGACTAGCGCGTTACAATGAGCAGTTCTTC.